Listed here are 14 T cell receptor beta chains from one sample, sequenced in a study of identical twins. A single record per CDR3 protein comes from TCRdb applying MiXCR to the 5' RACE reads. The sample has a few hundred thousand distinct CDR3 sequences, roughly 9.5% seen once; the top ten hold roughly 3.2%. This sample also appeared in a second study, on yellow fever vaccine responses in identical twins.

Material for sequencing was PBMCs. The receptors here all came from a young woman in good health.

The chain has TRBV12-3 or TRBV12-4 and TRBJ2-5; the match to TRBD1 covers 8 bases. V lost 10 bases to trimming and J lost 5 bases; unmatched junction nucleotides: 24. The CDR3 sequence is 18 residues long. This CDR3 reads CAICLVGWQGAGQETQYF. CDR3 coding DNA: TGTGCCATCTGTTTAGTCGGGTGGCAGGGGGCCGGTCAGGAGACCCAGTACTTC.

The V gene is TRBV4-3, the J gene TRBJ2-7, with a tentative D call TRBD2 (6 bases). V was cut by 3 bases and J by 0 bases, with 9 bases left in between. CDR1 LGHNA and CDR2 YSLEER come from the germline V gene. This CDR3 contains 14 residues. As DNA, the CDR3 is TGCGCCAGCAGCCATGGGGGGAGCTCCTACGAGCAGTACTTC. Amino acids: CASSHGGSSYEQYF.

This chain joins TRBV6-1 and TRBJ1-4; possible D gene TRBD1, 5 bases. Trimming took 6 bases from V and 2 from J, leaving 10 bases between them. Germline V gene lookup returns CDR1 MNHNS and CDR2 SASEGT. CDR3 size: 14 residues. The CDR3 sequence: CASSGGWTNEKLFF. CDR3 DNA: TGTGCCAGCAGCGGGGGGTGGACTAATGAAAAACTGTTTTTT.

In this sample, this clonotype turned up a few times. The chain is built from TRBV20-1 and TRBJ2-7; 8 nucleotides match TRBD1. The CDR3 contains 13 residues. Trimming cost V 4 bases and J 2 bases; bases outside gene matches: 4. Germline CDR1 and CDR2: DFQATT and SNEGSKA (reference sequence). This CDR3 is CSANRDRTYEQYF. CDR3 DNA: TGCAGTGCTAACCGGGACAGGACCTACGAGCAGTACTTC.

The chain carries TRBV7-2 and TRBJ2-1, with 11 positions matching TRBD2. The junction had 12 bases not matched to a gene; V was cut back by 5 bases and J by 9 bases. Germline CDR1 SGHTA, CDR2 FQGNSA. The CDR3 spans 16 residues. The CDR3 region has the DNA TGTGCCAGCAGCCCCCAAATTCTAGCGGGGGGCGGTGAGCAGTTCTTC. This codes for CASSPQILAGGGEQFF. Full variable domain (remainder filled in from reference TRBV7-2 and TRBJ2-1): GAGVSQSPSNKVTEKGKDVELRCDPISGHTALYWYRQSLGQGLEFLIYFQGNSAPDKSGLPSDRFSAERTGGSVSTLTIQRTQQEDSAVYLCASSPQILAGGGEQFFGPGTRLTVL.

The V gene is TRBV2, the J gene TRBJ2-5; 8 bases agree with TRBD2. CDR1 is SNHLY and CDR2 is FYNNEI in the germline V gene. Trimming took 3 bases from V and 6 from J; bases not matched to a gene: 6. The CDR3 totals 14 residues. Here the CDR3 DNA reads TGTGCCAGCAGTGATTCCGGGGGGGGAAAGACCCAGTACTTC. Residues: CASSDSGGGKTQYF.

The rearrangement joins TRBV29-1 to TRBJ1-2, with D unresolved. The CDR3 length is 12 residues. The germline CDR1 and CDR2 sequences are SQVTM and ANQGSEA. V was shortened by 4 bases and J by 8 bases, with 14 bases between the two germline ends. Here the CDR3 reads CSVVIEGGGYTF. Written as DNA, the CDR3 is TGCAGCGTTGTCATAGAGGGAGGAGGCTACACCTTC.

Many counts were recorded for this clonotype. This sequence joins TRBV20-1 and TRBJ2-4; D gene ambiguous. Trimming stripped 0 bases from V and 1 base from J, with 7 bases between. The CDR3 runs 14 residues. The germline V gene has CDR1 DFQATT and CDR2 SNEGSKA (reference sequence). The CDR3 protein is CSARDSSAKNIQYF. CDR3 in DNA: TGCAGTGCTAGAGATAGTAGCGCCAAAAACATTCAGTACTTC.

CDR3 loop: CASSQRDSSNSPLHF. CDR3 sequence (DNA): TGTGCCAGCAGCCAACGGGACAGCTCGAATTCACCCCTCCACTTT. The rearrangement joins TRBV14 to TRBJ1-6; 7 positions match TRBD1. Germline trimming cut 2 bases from V and 7 bases from J; bases unmatched to any gene: 5. The CDR3 has 15 residues. Germline loops: CDR1 SGHDN, CDR2 FVKESK.

This clonotype occurred many times. J is TRBJ2-1 and V is TRBV18; D gene ambiguous. Germline loops: CDR1 KGHSH, CDR2 LQKENI. The germline V and J ends were trimmed by 0 bases and 6 bases, with 6 bases remaining between them. The CDR3 is 13 residues long. The CDR3 here is CASSPPVLNEQFF. In DNA, the CDR3 is TGTGCCAGCTCACCACCCGTACTCAATGAGCAGTTCTTC.

This clonotype was counted a few times. This sequence joins TRBV10-3 and TRBJ2-5, with 11 nucleotides matching TRBD1. The CDR3 runs 15 residues. Losses at the gene ends were 4 bases for V and 3 bases for J; bases not matched to a gene: 4. The germline V gene has CDR1 ENHRY and CDR2 SYGVKD. The CDR3 bases are TGTGCCATCAGTGCTCCGGGACAGGGGGAAGAGACCCAGTACTTC. Translation: CAISAPGQGEETQYF.

This clonotype showed up many times. V and J are TRBV5-6 and TRBJ2-5, with 7 bases aligning to TRBD1. Germline V gene data show CDR1 as SGHDT and CDR2 as YYEEEE. CDR3 length equals 13 residues. The V and J ends lost 1 base and 5 bases, in that order; junction bases with no gene match: 2. CDR3 residues: CASSLTGAETQYF. The DNA of the CDR3 is TGTGCCAGCAGCTTGACAGGGGCGGAGACCCAGTACTTC.

This clonotype has just a few counts. The J gene is TRBJ1-1, the V gene TRBV5-1; TRBD1 matches at 9 bases. The length of the CDR3 is 13 residues. Trimming at V came to 3 bases and at J to 7 bases, leaving 4 bases not matched to a gene. CDR1 is SGHRS, CDR2 YFSETQ, per germline. The CDR3 here is CASSYTGGDEAFF. The CDR3 nucleotides are TGCGCCAGCAGCTATACAGGGGGCGATGAAGCTTTCTTT.

The rearrangement uses TRBV5-1 and TRBJ2-7; D may be TRBD2 (6 bases). V lost 4 bases and J lost 5, with 13 bases in between. Germline V gene sequence: CDR1 SGHRS, CDR2 YFSETQ. The CDR3 sequence is 13 residues long. CDR3 sequence reads: CASSPTGGDEQYF. The DNA for the CDR3 is TGCGCCAGCAGCCCCACTGGAGGGGACGAGCAGTACTTC.